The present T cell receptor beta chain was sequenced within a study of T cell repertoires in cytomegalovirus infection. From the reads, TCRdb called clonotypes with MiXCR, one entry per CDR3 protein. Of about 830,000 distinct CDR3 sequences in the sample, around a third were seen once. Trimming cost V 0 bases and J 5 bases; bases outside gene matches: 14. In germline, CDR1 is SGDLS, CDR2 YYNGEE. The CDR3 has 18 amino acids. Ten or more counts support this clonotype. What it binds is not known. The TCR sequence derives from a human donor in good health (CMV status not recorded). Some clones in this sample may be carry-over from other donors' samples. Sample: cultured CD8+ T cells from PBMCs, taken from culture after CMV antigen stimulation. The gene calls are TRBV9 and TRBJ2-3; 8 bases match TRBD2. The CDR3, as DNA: TGTGCCAGCAGCGTAGGGGGCAATACGGGGGGGCCCGGAGATACGCAGTATTTT. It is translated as CASSVGGNTGGPGDTQYF.